This TCR beta chain was recorded in a study of T-cell reconstitution after alpha-beta-depleted transplantation in children. CDR1 and CDR2 from the germline V gene are MGHRA and YSYEKL. The CDR3 extends over 15 amino acids. Trimming took 6 bases from V and 0 from J; bases not matched to a gene: 5. Construction of the TCRbeta library involved unique molecular identifiers. TCRdb re-analysed the PCR reads in MiXCR, keeping a single row per CDR3 protein. This sample has about 690,000 distinct CDR3 sequences, with approximately 17% found just once. The clonotype originates from a human donor who donated a stem cell graft to a child with acute myeloid leukemia. This chain uses TRBV4-1 with TRBJ1-5; 7 bases are a match to TRBD1. The starting material was PBMCs from the stem cell graft donor, obtained from the stem cell graft. The CDR3 bases are TGCGCCAGCAGACAGGACAGGTCTAGCAATCAGCCCCAGCATTTT. It specifies CASRQDRSSNQPQHF.